Here is one T cell receptor beta chain with its context. Its specificity is unknown. Patients counted as stable if ophthalmopathy did not develop within 18 months. The data derive from a study of T cells in Graves' hyperthyroidism and ophthalmopathy. Study as a whole: Peripheral blood was collected at initial diagnosis, before any treatment. Points from the study as a whole: The majority of expanded thyroid clonotypes above 0.001 also appeared in blood.

RNA transcripts yielded amplified TCR beta CDR3 regions. The primer set for the first-round RT-PCR of the TCR CDR3 was HTBI. TCRdb recomputed calls from the multiplex PCR reads with MiXCR, one row per CDR3 protein. The top ten hold roughly a tenth of the sample, which has hundreds of thousands of distinct CDR3 sequences, less than 15% seen once. The sequenced material came from blood. The clonotype originates from a woman aged 18-35 years with Graves' hyperthyroidism.

The chain's CDR3 is CASSYSGTRGTDTQYF. The CDR3 DNA sequence: TGTGCCAGCAGCTATTCCGGGACTAGGGGCACAGATACGCAGTATTTT. The chain employs TRBV7-3 and TRBJ2-3; 8 bases fit TRBD2. The CDR3 length is 16 residues. Trimming cost V 4 bases and J 1 base; bases outside gene matches: 7. Germline V gives CDR1 SGHTA, CDR2 FQGTGA.